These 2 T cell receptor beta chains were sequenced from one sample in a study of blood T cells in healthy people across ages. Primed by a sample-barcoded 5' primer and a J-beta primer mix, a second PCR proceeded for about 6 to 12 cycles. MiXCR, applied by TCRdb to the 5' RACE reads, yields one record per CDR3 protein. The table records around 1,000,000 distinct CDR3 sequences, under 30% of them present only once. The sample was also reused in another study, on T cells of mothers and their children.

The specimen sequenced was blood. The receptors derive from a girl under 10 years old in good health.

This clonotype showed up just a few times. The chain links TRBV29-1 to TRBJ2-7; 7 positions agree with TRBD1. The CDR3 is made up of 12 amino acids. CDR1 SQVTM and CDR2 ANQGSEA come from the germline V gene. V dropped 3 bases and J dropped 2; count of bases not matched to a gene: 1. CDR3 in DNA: TGCAGCGTTGAGGGGACAGCCTACGAGCAGTACTTC. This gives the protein CSVEGTAYEQYF.

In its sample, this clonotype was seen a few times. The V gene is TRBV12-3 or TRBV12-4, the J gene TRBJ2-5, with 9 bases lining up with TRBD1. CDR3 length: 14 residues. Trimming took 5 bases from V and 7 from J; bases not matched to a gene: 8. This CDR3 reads CASSIWTGEGTQYF. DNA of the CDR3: TGTGCCAGCAGTATTTGGACAGGGGAAGGGACCCAGTACTTC.